This T cell receptor beta chain was identified during a study of blood T cell repertoires in COVID-19. Study-level background: Specimens from acute and convalescent COVID-19 originated in the United States, Italy and Spain.

The CDR3 spans 15 residues. Deletions cut 4 bases from V and 3 bases from J, with 10 bases between. Germline CDR1 and CDR2: SNHLY and FYNNEI. Sequencing was performed with immunoSEQ multiplex PCR; in TCRdb, only in-frame clones are kept and a portion is missing. The sample carries tens of thousands of clones, 87% recorded once. The sequenced material came from peripheral blood. The receptor was derived from a man aged 55-75 years with active COVID-19. The chain couples TRBV2 to TRBJ2-6; perhaps TRBD1 as D (5 bases). The chain's CDR3 is CASSARGYGANVLTF. The CDR3 DNA reads TGTGCCAGCAGTGCTAGGGGTTATGGGGCCAACGTCCTGACTTTC.